The clone carrying this TCR beta chain was counted between two and nine times. Germline values: CDR1 KGHSH, CDR2 LQKENI. CDR3 length: 16 residues. V shed 4 bases and J 5 bases; nucleotides not matched to a gene: 11. This entry belongs to a study of OX40 agonist ivuxolimab in advanced cancers. Study information: Three patients, one with hepatocellular carcinoma and two with cutaneous melanoma, responded partially.

Data came from immunoSEQ multiplex PCR; TCRdb stores just in-frame clones and leaves some out. The data hold tens of thousands of clones, with 80% to 90% observed a single time. This specimen was CD4+ or CD8+ T cells sorted from blood, taken in a trial of the OX40 agonist ivuxolimab. The receptor's source is an adult with an advanced solid tumor such as melanoma, head and neck, liver or kidney cancer. This chain connects TRBV18 to TRBJ2-3; 8 bases align to TRBD2. The CDR3 spells CASSLPGLVLGDTQYF. In nucleotides, the CDR3 is TGTGCCAGCTCACTACCGGGACTAGTCCTCGGAGATACGCAGTATTTT.